This T cell receptor (beta chain) comes out of a study of memory CD4+ T cells and cytomegalovirus serostatus. The overall study: This sample comes from healthy Belgian adults, fewer than 10 CMV seropositive, 24 seronegative.

Repertoires were generated with immunoSEQ multiplex PCR, while TCRdb's copy carries only in-frame clones and drops some. The data hold 75,000 to 90,000 clones, with over 80% observed a single time. Whole-study results and caveats: CMV serostatus prediction reached median AUC approximately 0.96, or 0.89 with US-trained model. CD4+ memory repertoires contained 67 of 164 reported CMV TCRbeta sequences.

Trimming left V 10 bases short and J 1 base short, with 14 bases between. CDR3 length: 14 amino acids. Germline-derived CDR1 and CDR2 are LNHDA and SQIVND (reference sequence). Single viable CD3+CD4+CD8-CD45RO+ cells were sorted as the memory CD4+ T cells. Concerning this clone: Its target is unknown.

The sequenced material came from memory CD4+ T cells from blood. The gene calls are TRBV19 and TRBJ2-1; D gene ambiguous. The TCR sequence derives from an adult in good health and CMV-seronegative. The CDR3 reads CATTQPGSYNEQFF. The CDR3 DNA sequence: TGTGCCACTACCCAGCCGGGTTCCTACAATGAGCAGTTCTTC.